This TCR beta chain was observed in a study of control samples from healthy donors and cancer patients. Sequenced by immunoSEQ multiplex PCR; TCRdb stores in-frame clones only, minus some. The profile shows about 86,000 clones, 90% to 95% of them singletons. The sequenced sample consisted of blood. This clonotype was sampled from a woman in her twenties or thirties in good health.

The CDR3 nucleotides read TGTGCCAGCTTCCTGACTAGCGGGGCCCCCAATGAGCAGTTCTTC. Translation: CASFLTSGAPNEQFF. The chain links TRBV18 to TRBJ2-1, with TRBD2 matching over 11 bases. The trim removed 7 bases at V and 6 bases at J, leaving 8 bases unmatched. Germline CDR1 reads KGHSH; CDR2 reads LQKENI. The CDR3 has 15 residues.